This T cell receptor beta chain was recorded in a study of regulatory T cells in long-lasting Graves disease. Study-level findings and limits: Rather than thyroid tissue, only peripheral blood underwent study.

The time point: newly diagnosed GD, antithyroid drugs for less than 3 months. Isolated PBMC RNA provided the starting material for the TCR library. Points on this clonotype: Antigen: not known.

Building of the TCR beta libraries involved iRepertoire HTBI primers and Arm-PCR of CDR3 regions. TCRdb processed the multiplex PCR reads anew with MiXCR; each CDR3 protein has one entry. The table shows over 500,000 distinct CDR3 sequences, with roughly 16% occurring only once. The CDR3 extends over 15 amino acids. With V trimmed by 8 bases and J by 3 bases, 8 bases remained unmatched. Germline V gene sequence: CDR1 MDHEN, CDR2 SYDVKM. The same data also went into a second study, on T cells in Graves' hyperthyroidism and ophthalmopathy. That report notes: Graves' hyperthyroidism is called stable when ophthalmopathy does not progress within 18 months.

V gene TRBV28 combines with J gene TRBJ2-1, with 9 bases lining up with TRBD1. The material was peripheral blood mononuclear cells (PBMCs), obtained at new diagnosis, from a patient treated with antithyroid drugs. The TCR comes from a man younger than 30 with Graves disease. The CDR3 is CASGYGDRDYNEQFF. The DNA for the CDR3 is TGTGCCAGCGGGTACGGGGACAGGGACTACAATGAGCAGTTCTTC.